This T cell receptor (beta chain) was profiled in a study of cytomegalovirus exposure and HLA in healthy donors. CDR3 size: 16 residues. V shed 0 bases and J 4 bases; nucleotides not matched to a gene: 2. Germline CDR1 LGHNT, CDR2 FRNRAP. This PCR relied on a set of 60 Vbeta primers and 13 Jbeta primers. The repertoire was sequenced with immunoSEQ multiplex PCR; TCRdb's copy has only in-frame clones and lacks some. Here the sample spans over 80,000 clones, 65% being singletons. Study-wide points: Looking again later, the authors saw that most CMV-associated TCR beta chains seemed HLA-restricted. Researchers reportedly found TCR beta sequences accurately predicted most subjects' HLA-A and HLA-B alleles.

Concerning this clone itself: Its antigen is not identified.

Sequenced input: PBMCs. The chain joins TRBV12-5 to TRBJ2-1; 11 bases match TRBD2. The sequence derives from a boy between 10 and 17 years old in good health and CMV-seropositive. The CDR3 DNA reads TGTGCTAGTGGTTTGGTACTAGCGGGGGAGTACAATGAGCAGTTCTTC. This gives the protein CASGLVLAGEYNEQFF.